Listed below are T cell receptor beta chains from one sample, sequenced in a study of blood T cell repertoires in COVID-19. Using immunoSEQ multiplex PCR, the repertoire was profiled, and TCRdb retains in-frame clones only, with some absent. The profile shows roughly 300,000 clones, around nine tenths of them singletons. Sample: peripheral blood. The receptors come from a woman aged 25 to 39 with COVID-19, enrolled during active disease. Each CDR3 is given with its conserved first and last residue. A D gene is named only where the DNA matches it firmly. A row's size may be missing; if present it is once, few, many or a size class.

J gene,D gene,V gene,clone size,CDR3 protein,CDR3 DNA
TRBJ2-1,NA,TRBV6-4,NA,CASSLEVAADNEQFF,TGTGCCAGCTCCCTCGAAGTAGCGGCAGACAATGAGCAGTTCTTC
TRBJ2-7,NA,TRBV5-1,once,CASSPPVPTYEQYF,TGCGCCAGCAGCCCTCCGGTACCCACCTACGAGCAGTACTTC
TRBJ2-1,TRBD2,TRBV30,NA,CAWSRLAGGNEQFF,TGTGCCTGGAGCCGGCTAGCGGGAGGGAATGAGCAGTTCTTC
TRBJ2-1,NA,TRBV11-2,NA,CASAPSPVSSYNEQFF,TGTGCCAGCGCTCCCTCCCCGGTTAGCTCCTACAATGAGCAGTTCTTC
TRBJ2-7,NA,TRBV9,NA,CASSVGVAGHSYEQYF,TGTGCCAGCAGCGTAGGTGTGGCGGGGCACTCCTACGAGCAGTACTTC
TRBJ1-3,NA,TRBV2,few,CASGIRGNTIYF,TGTGCCAGCGGTATTAGAGGAAACACCATATATTTT
TRBJ1-5,NA,TRBV28,once,CASSLRGNNQPQHF,TGTGCCAGCAGTTTAAGAGGGAACAATCAGCCCCAGCATTTT
TRBJ2-7,TRBD1,TRBV11-2,NA,CASSLRPGQGAYEQYF,TGTGCCAGCAGCCTACGCCCGGGACAGGGAGCCTACGAGCAGTACTTC
TRBJ1-6,NA,TRBV7-2,once,CASSLVAAAFEESPLHF,TGTGCCAGCAGCTTAGTTGCAGCCGCCTTTGAGGAGTCACCCCTCCACTTT
TRBJ2-3,TRBD1,TRBV7-9,NA,CASSSTGGADTQYF,TGTGCCAGCAGCTCGACAGGGGGGGCAGATACGCAGTATTTT
TRBJ1-1,NA,TRBV5-1,once,CASSLELYSGMGNTEAFF,TGCGCCAGCAGCTTGGAACTCTACTCAGGGATGGGGAACACTGAAGCTTTCTTT